These 29 T cell receptor beta chains were all obtained from the same sample, sequenced in a study of tumor-infiltrating lymphocytes in primary liver carcinoma. TCR beta cDNA was reverse-transcribed from about 0.45 ug of total RNA. The reaction used a constant-region primer and ProtoScript II reverse transcriptase. Library construction for TCR beta comprised three nested multiplex PCR rounds performed with slightly modified ARM-PCR. The first two PCR rounds used TRBV1-TRBV30 forward primers with a C-beta reverse primer, roughly 11 cycles each. TCRdb re-derived calls from the multiplex PCR reads in MiXCR, one entry per CDR3 protein. The table has 85,000 to 100,000 distinct CDR3 sequences, just under 70% seen once. From unsorted bulk tissue weighing about 20-31 mg, DNA and RNA were co-extracted. The source material was tumor-adjacent normal liver tissue. Receptors were obtained from a man between 40 and 49 years old with primary liver carcinoma and hepatitis B virus infection.

Of note for this clonotype: One end of the junction is discordant with germline, which a read error may explain. The rearrangement uses TRBV29-1 and TRBJ2-2; 7 nucleotides match TRBD1. Germline V gene data show CDR1 as SQVTM and CDR2 as ANQGSEA. The CDR3 totals 10 residues. The CDR3 spells CSVEQGELFF. In DNA form, the CDR3 reads TGTAGCGTGGAGCAGGGGGAGTTGTTTTTT.

This chain connects TRBV24-1 to TRBJ2-1; possibly TRBD1 or TRBD2 for D (5 bases each). The V gene lost 9 bases and the J gene lost 9 bases, with 17 bases spanning the gap. The germline gives CDR1 KGHDR, CDR2 SFDVKD. This CDR3 region has 13 residues. The chain's CDR3 is CATQEPGRSEQFF. In nucleotides, the CDR3 is TGTGCCACCCAGGAGCCGGGGCGGAGTGAGCAGTTCTTC.

This clonotype was observed a single time. This may be a read error, as it is one base from a much larger clone. Since the CDR3 does not end with the conserved phenylalanine or tryptophan, this likely comes from a read error. V and J are TRBV11-2 and TRBJ2-7; 10 bases are shared with TRBD1. Germline V gene sequence: CDR1 SGHAT, CDR2 FQNNGV. The CDR3 runs to 14 residues. The CDR3 sequence: CASNLRDRGYEQYL. Written as DNA, the CDR3 is TGTGCCAGCAACTTAAGGGACAGGGGCTACGAGCAGTACCTC.

The table lists this clonotype with a few counts. This may stem from a read error, because a much larger clone lies one nucleotide away. The gene calls are TRBV6-1 and TRBJ1-1, with no clear D. In germline, CDR1 is MNHNS, CDR2 SASEGT. The CDR3 totals 13 residues. Trimming cost V 0 bases and J 9 bases, with 11 bases left between them. In nucleotides, the CDR3 is TGTGCCAGCAGTGAAGCGCTTGAGACCAAAGCTTTCTTT. Amino acids: CASSEALETKAFF.

With regard to this clonotype: The conserved closing phenylalanine or tryptophan is absent in this CDR3, likely reflecting a read error. J is TRBJ2-1 and V is TRBV11-3; D may correspond to TRBD1 or TRBD2 (5 bases each). Germline V CDR1 and CDR2: SGHNT, YENEEA. The CDR3 is 14 residues long. V lost 7 bases and J lost 7, with 17 bases in between. The chain's CDR3 is CASIPLRWGNEQFL. The DNA of the CDR3 is TGTGCCAGCATCCCGCTCCGGTGGGGGAATGAGCAGTTCCTC.

As to this clonotype: A junction end diverges from the germline sequence, so it may reflect a read error. J is TRBJ2-1 and V is TRBV5-6, with TRBD2 as a possible D gene (6 bases). Per germline, CDR1 SGHDT and CDR2 YYEEEE. The CDR3 covers 16 residues. The DNA of the CDR3 is TGTGCCAGCTGCCTGGAGGGCGGAAGCTCCTTCAATGAGCAGTTGTTC. Its translation is CASCLEGGSSFNEQLF.

This clonotype was recorded only once. The chain employs TRBV11-3 and TRBJ2-1; D is uncertain. Germline V gives CDR1 SGHNT, CDR2 YENEEA. Trimming took 5 bases from V and 6 from J, leaving 14 bases between them. This CDR3 is 14 amino acids long. The CDR3 protein is CASSTPGSTNEQFF. In DNA, the CDR3 is TGTGCCAGCAGCACCCCGGGTAGCACCAATGAGCAGTTCTTC. Full variable domain (outside the CDR3, taken from reference TRBV11-3 and TRBJ2-1): EAGVVQSPRYKIIEKKQPVAFWCNPISGHNTLYWYLQNLGQGPELLIRYENEEAVDDSQLPKDRFSAERLKGVDSTLKIQPAELGDSAVYLCASSTPGSTNEQFFGPGTRLTVL.

Points on this clonotype: A much larger clone differs by one base, so this may be a read error. This chain connects TRBV5-6 to TRBJ2-3; D remains ambiguous. The germline V gene has CDR1 SGHDT and CDR2 YYEEEE. The length of the CDR3 is 14 residues. The DNA of the CDR3 is TGTGCCAGCAGCTTGGCCGGGTCCACAAATACGCAGTATTTT. Its translation is CASSLAGSTNTQYF.

This clonotype was seen once. The chain employs TRBV4-1 and TRBJ1-5; D is unresolved. This CDR3 has 15 amino acids. The V end lost 1 base, the J end lost 5 bases, and 12 bases lay between the germline ends. Germline lookup yields CDR1 MGHRA and CDR2 YSYEKL. The CDR3 region has the DNA TGCGCCAGCAGCCAAGGAGACTGGAACGATCAGCCCCAGCATTTT. This codes for CASSQGDWNDQPQHF.

This clonotype was observed many times. The chain combines TRBV29-1 with TRBJ1-2, with TRBD1 as a possible D gene (6 bases). The CDR3 has 13 residues. V gave up 7 bases and J gave up 10 bases, with 22 bases separating them. Germline assignment: CDR1 SQVTM and CDR2 ANQGSEA. The CDR3 spells CSDREGGGFDYTF. The CDR3 nucleotides are TGCAGCGATCGGGAGGGGGGCGGCTTTGACTACACCTTC.

About this clonotype itself: The junction differs from germline at one of its ends, possibly a read error. The chain has TRBV11-1 and TRBJ2-7; perhaps TRBD1 as D (5 bases). This CDR3 contains 13 residues. From germline, CDR1 is SGHAT and CDR2 FQDESV (reference sequence). This chain's CDR3 is CANSHQGFNEQYF. Here the CDR3 DNA reads TGTGCCAACAGCCACCAGGGATTTAACGAGCAGTACTTC.

With respect to this clonotype: This may arise from a read error, as a much more abundant clone is one base away. J is TRBJ1-1 and V is TRBV5-5, with 7 bases matching TRBD1. CDR1 and CDR2 (germline): SGHKS, YYEKEE (reference sequence). The CDR3 is made up of 16 amino acids. CDR3 loop: CTSSLPTGTLNTEAFF. For the CDR3, the DNA is TGTACCAGCAGCTTACCGACAGGGACACTAAACACTGAAGCTTTCTTT. Supplemented by reference TRBV5-5 and TRBJ1-1, the full variable domain reads DAGVTQSPTHLIKTRGQQVTLRCSPISGHKSVSWYQQVLGQGPQFIFQYYEKEERGRGNFPDRFSARQFPNYSSELNVNALLLGDSALYLCTSSLPTGTLNTEAFFGQGTRLTVV.

A remark on this clonotype: A junction boundary mismatches the germline segment, possibly from a read error. The chain has TRBV28 and TRBJ2-4; D possibly uses TRBD1 or TRBD2 (6 bases each). The CDR3 has 14 amino acids. CDR1 and CDR2 (germline): MDHEN, SYDVKM. As DNA, the CDR3 is TGTGCCAGCAGGGGGGGCATAGGGGGGAACATTCGGTATTTC. Translation: CASRGGIGGNIRYF.

The table lists this clonotype with a count of one. One junction end disagrees with the germline gene, perhaps due to a read error. In nucleotides, the CDR3 is TGTGTCAGCAGTCTAGGACAGCCGGGGGCCTACGAGCAGTACTTC. Protein: CVSSLGQPGAYEQYF. The chain combines TRBV11-2 with TRBJ2-7, with D perhaps assigned TRBD1 or TRBD2 (6 bases each). The length of the CDR3 is 15 residues. Germline CDR1 SGHAT, CDR2 FQNNGV. The full variable domain, with the rest looked up from reference TRBV11-2 and TRBJ2-7, is EAGVAQSPRYKIIEKRQSVAFWCNPISGHATLYWYQQILGQGPKLLIQFQNNGVVDDSQLPKDRFSAERLKGVDSTLKIQPAKLEDSAVYLCVSSLGQPGAYEQYFGPGTRLTVT.

Comment on this clonotype: The final CDR3 position lacks the conserved phenylalanine or tryptophan, pointing to a likely read error. This chain connects TRBV6-2 or TRBV6-3 to TRBJ2-7, with 9 bases that match TRBD2. The CDR3 extends over 17 amino acids. V was pared by 0 bases and J by 1 base, with 7 bases of the junction left unmatched. Germline CDR1 MNHEY, CDR2 SVGEGT. The CDR3 spells CASSYSPYSGRSYEQYS. CDR3 bases: TGTGCCAGCAGTTACTCCCCCTATAGCGGGAGATCCTACGAGCAGTACTCC.

This clonotype has ten or more counts. The chain joins TRBV29-1 to TRBJ2-7; 9 bases map to TRBD1. V was pared by 6 bases and J by 4 bases, with 10 bases of the junction left unmatched. CDR1 is SQVTM, CDR2 ANQGSEA, per germline. This CDR3 is built from 14 residues. This chain's CDR3 is CSVTKQGAHYEQYF. CDR3 in DNA: TGCAGCGTCACTAAACAGGGGGCGCATTACGAGCAGTACTTC.

About this clonotype: One end of the junction is discordant with germline, which a read error may explain. The chain has TRBV11-2 and TRBJ2-3, with 10 bases lining up with TRBD2. Germline V gene sequence: CDR1 SGHAT, CDR2 FQNNGV. The CDR3 has 14 amino acids. CDR3 DNA sequence: TGTGCCATCAGCCCCGGGACTAGCGAAGATATGCAGTATTTT. Amino acids: CAISPGTSEDMQYF.

For this clonotype: Since a much larger clone is just one base distant, this may be a read error. V usage is TRBV6-5 and J usage is TRBJ2-5; maybe TRBD2 (6 bases). Germline V gene sequence: CDR1 MNHEY, CDR2 SVGAGI. The CDR3 is 14 amino acids. The DNA of the CDR3 is TGTCCCAGCAGTTGGGGACTGGGGGAAGAGACCCAGTACTTC. Its translation: CPSSWGLGEETQYF.

This clonotype has more than one count but fewer than ten. Being one base from a much bigger clone, this may be a read error. The chain has TRBV12-3 or TRBV12-4 and TRBJ1-5; D call uncertain. The V and J ends lost 3 bases and 6 bases respectively, with 15 bases between them. The length of the CDR3 is 15 residues. The CDR3 spells CASSFNTGEGQPQHF. The CDR3 DNA follows: TGTGCCAGCAGTTTCAACACTGGGGAGGGTCAGCCCCAGCATTTT.

The chain couples TRBV4-2 to TRBJ2-3, with 8 bases fitting TRBD1. CDR3 size: 18 residues. Per the germline V gene, CDR1 is LGHNA and CDR2 is YNFKEQ. After removal of 6 bases from V and 4 bases from J, the junction contained 18 bases not matched to a gene. CDR3 region: CASSQNQLRTGIADTQYF. The CDR3 DNA is TGTGCCAGCAGTCAAAATCAACTCCGGACAGGGATCGCAGATACGCAGTATTTT.

On this clonotype itself: This may stem from a read error, because a much larger clone lies one nucleotide away. The V gene is TRBV28, the J gene TRBJ1-1, with D hard to call. This CDR3 comprises 11 residues. The germline V gene encodes CDR1 MDHEN and CDR2 SYDVKM. V was cut by 10 bases and J by 3 bases, with 9 bases left in between. The CDR3 loop is CATGVDTEAFF. The CDR3, as DNA: TGTGCCACCGGGGTGGACACTGAAGCTTTCTTT.

This clonotype has a count of ten or more. This chain uses TRBV5-1 with TRBJ1-1; D unresolved. This CDR3 is built from 14 residues. Trimming removed 0 bases from V and 1 base from J, with 7 bases in between. The germline gives CDR1 SGHRS, CDR2 YFSETQ. The CDR3 region is CASSLGAGNTEAFF. CDR3 DNA sequence: TGCGCCAGCAGCTTGGGAGCGGGGAACACTGAAGCTTTCTTT.

This clonotype has a single count. The gene calls are TRBV14 and TRBJ2-3; TRBD2 matches at 10 bases. The germline V gene encodes CDR1 SGHDN and CDR2 FVKESK. The junction had 8 bases not matched to a gene; V was cut back by 2 bases and J by 6 bases. This CDR3 region has 16 residues. The CDR3 region is CASSQYLAGDGDTQYF. The CDR3 DNA reads TGTGCCAGCAGCCAATATCTAGCGGGAGACGGGGATACGCAGTATTTT.

Comment on this clonotype: A much larger clone differs by one base, so this may be a read error. The genes are TRBV28 and TRBJ1-1; D is perhaps TRBD1 (6 bases). This CDR3 contains 13 residues. Germline assignment: CDR1 MDHEN and CDR2 SYDVKM. The DNA of the CDR3 is TGTGCCAGGAGTTTAGGGGGGAACACTGAAGCTTTCTTT. Amino acids: CARSLGGNTEAFF.

This clonotype has only one observation. The junction differs from germline at one of its ends, possibly a read error. The CDR3 DNA sequence: TGTACCAGCAGCTTAGAGGCAGGGGGCGGCTACGAACAGTACTTC. This translates into CTSSLEAGGGYEQYF. The chain has TRBV11-3 and TRBJ2-7; 8 nucleotides align to TRBD1. Germline V gene sequence: CDR1 SGHNT, CDR2 YENEEA. The CDR3 sequence is 15 residues long.

With respect to this clonotype: Germline and junction disagree at one end, which may indicate a read error. J is TRBJ1-4 and V is TRBV4-1, with D tentatively TRBD1 (5 bases). The germline V gene has CDR1 MGHRA and CDR2 YSYEKL. The CDR3 is made up of 15 amino acids. The DNA for the CDR3 is TGCGTCAGCAGCCAGATCTCCGGGAGGGACGAAAAACTGTTTTTT. Amino acids: CVSSQISGRDEKLFF.

This clonotype was counted at least ten times. The chain is built from TRBV12-5 and TRBJ2-2, with 8 bases lining up with TRBD2. Germline V CDR1 and CDR2: LGHNT, FRNRAP. With V trimmed by 5 bases and J by 0 bases, 5 bases remained unmatched. The CDR3 sequence is 16 residues long. Written as DNA, the CDR3 is TGTGCTAGTGGTCCGATGGGACTAGCGAACACCGGGGAGCTGTTTTTT. Translated, it gives CASGPMGLANTGELFF.

Regarding this clonotype: A junction boundary mismatches the germline segment, possibly from a read error. The V gene is TRBV14, the J gene TRBJ1-1, with D perhaps matching TRBD1 (6 bases). The CDR3 is 15 amino acids. CDR1 is SGHDN, CDR2 FVKESK, per germline. CDR3 sequence: CARSPLTGGGTEAFF. The DNA of the CDR3 is TGTGCCCGCAGCCCCTTGACAGGAGGTGGTACTGAAGCTTTCTTT.

The CDR3 reads CASSLVDPSEDEQYF. CDR3 in DNA: TGTGCCAGCAGTTTAGTGGACCCATCGGAAGACGAGCAGTACTTC. This chain links TRBV12-3 or TRBV12-4 with TRBJ2-7; D is uncertain. Trimming removed 1 base at V and 5 bases at J, with 15 bases between. CDR3 length: 15 amino acids.